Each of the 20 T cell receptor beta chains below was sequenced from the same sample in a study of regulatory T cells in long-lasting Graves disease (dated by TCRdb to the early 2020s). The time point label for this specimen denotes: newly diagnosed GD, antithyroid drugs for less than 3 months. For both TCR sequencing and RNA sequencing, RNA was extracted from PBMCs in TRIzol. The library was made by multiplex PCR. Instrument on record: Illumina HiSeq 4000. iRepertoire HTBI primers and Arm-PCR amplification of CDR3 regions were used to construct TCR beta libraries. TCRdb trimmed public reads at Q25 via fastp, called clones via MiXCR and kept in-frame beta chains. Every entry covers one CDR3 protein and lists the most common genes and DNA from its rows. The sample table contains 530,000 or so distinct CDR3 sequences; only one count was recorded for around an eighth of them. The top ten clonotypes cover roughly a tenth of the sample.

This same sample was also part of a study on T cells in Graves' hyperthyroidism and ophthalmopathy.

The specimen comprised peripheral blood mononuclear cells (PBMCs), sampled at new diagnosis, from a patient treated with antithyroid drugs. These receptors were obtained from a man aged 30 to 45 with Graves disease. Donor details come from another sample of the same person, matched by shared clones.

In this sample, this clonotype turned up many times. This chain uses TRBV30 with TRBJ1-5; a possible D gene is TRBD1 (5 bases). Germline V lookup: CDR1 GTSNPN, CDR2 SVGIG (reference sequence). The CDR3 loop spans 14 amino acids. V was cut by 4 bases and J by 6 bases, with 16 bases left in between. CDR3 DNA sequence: TGTGCCTGGACCCCGGGAGGGGCTGGTCAGCCCCAGCATTTT. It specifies CAWTPGGAGQPQHF.

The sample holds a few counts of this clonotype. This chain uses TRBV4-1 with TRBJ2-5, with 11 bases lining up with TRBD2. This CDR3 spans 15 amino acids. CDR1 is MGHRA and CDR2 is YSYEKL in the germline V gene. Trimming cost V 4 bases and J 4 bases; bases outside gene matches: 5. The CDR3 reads CASSPSLAGGETQYF. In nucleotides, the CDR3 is TGCGCCAGCAGCCCGTCTCTAGCGGGAGGAGAGACCCAGTACTTC.

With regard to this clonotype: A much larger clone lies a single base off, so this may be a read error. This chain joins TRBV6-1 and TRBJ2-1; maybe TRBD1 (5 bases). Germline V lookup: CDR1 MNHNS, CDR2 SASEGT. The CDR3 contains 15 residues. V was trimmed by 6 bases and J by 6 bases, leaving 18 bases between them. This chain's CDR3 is CASRKGPHFPNEQFF. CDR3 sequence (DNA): TGTGCCAGCAGGAAGGGGCCCCATTTTCCCAATGAGCAGTTCTTC.

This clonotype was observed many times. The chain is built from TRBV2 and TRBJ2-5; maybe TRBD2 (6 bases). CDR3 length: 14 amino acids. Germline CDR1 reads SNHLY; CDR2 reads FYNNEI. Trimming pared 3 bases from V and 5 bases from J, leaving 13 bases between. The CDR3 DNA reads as TGTGCCAGCAGTGAGATCGGGGGAGTGGAGACCCAGTACTTC. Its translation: CASSEIGGVETQYF.

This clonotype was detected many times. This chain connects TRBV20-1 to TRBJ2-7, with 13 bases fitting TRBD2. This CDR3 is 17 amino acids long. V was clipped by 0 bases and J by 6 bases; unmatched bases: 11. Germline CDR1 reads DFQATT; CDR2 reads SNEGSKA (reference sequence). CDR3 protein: CSARDPLLAGGPSEQYF. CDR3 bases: TGCAGTGCTAGAGATCCCCTACTAGCGGGAGGGCCAAGCGAGCAGTACTTC.

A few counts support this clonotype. CDR3 sequence reads: CSARGITGGDQETQYF. CDR3 bases: TGCAGTGCTAGGGGGATAACAGGGGGCGACCAAGAGACCCAGTACTTC. The rearrangement joins TRBV20-1 to TRBJ2-5; the match to TRBD1 covers 9 bases. The CDR3 is 16 amino acids. J gave up 0 bases and V 3 bases, and 8 bases lay outside the gene matches. Germline V gene sequence: CDR1 DFQATT, CDR2 SNEGSKA (reference sequence).

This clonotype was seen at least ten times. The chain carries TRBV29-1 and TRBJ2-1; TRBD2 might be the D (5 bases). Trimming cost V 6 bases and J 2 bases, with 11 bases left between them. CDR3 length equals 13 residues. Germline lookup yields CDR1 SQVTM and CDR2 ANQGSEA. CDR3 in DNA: TGCAGCGTCCTGGGAGTCACCTACAATGAGCAGTTCTTC. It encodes CSVLGVTYNEQFF.

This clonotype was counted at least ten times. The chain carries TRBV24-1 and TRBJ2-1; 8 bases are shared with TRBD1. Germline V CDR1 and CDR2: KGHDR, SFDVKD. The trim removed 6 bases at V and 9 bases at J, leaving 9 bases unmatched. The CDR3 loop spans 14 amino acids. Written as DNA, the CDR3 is TGTGCCACCAGTATGGGACAGGAGATTGGTGAGCAGTTCTTC. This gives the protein CATSMGQEIGEQFF.

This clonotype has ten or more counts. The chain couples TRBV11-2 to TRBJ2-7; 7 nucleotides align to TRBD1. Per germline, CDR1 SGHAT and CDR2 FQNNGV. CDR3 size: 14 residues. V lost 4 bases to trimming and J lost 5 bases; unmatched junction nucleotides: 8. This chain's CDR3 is CASSSAQGFHEQYF. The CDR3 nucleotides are TGTGCCAGCAGCTCCGCACAGGGGTTTCACGAGCAGTACTTC.

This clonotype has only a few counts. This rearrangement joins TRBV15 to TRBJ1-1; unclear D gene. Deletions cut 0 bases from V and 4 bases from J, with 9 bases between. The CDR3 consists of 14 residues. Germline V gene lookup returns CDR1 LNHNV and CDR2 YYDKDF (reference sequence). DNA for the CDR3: TGTGCCACCAGCAGAGATGTCGGGAGCACTGAAGCTTTCTTT. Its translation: CATSRDVGSTEAFF.

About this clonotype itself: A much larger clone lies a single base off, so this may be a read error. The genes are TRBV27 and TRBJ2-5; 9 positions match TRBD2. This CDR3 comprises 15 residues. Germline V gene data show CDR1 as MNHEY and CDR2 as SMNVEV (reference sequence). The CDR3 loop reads CASSLTSGPQETQHF. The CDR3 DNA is TGTGCCAGCAGTTTAACTAGCGGGCCCCAAGAGACCCAGCACTTC.

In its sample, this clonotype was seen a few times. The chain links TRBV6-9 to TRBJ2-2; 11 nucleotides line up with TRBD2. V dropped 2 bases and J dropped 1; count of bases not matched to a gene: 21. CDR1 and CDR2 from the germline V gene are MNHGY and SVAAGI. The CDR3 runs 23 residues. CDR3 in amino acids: CASSYPRDIRSLAGGENTGELFF. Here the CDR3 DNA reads TGTGCCAGCAGTTATCCCCGGGACATTAGAAGTTTAGCGGGAGGGGAGAACACCGGGGAGCTGTTTTTT.

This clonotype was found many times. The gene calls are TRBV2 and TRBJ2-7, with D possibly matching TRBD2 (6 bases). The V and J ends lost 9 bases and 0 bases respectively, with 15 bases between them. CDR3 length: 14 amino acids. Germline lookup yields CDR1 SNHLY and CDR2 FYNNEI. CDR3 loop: CASRAGRSSYEQYF. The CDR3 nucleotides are TGTGCCAGTAGAGCGGGTCGTAGCTCCTACGAGCAGTACTTC.

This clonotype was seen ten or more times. The CDR3 loop reads CASGAGTASTDTQYF. The CDR3, as DNA: TGTGCCAGCGGCGCGGGGACCGCAAGCACAGATACGCAGTATTTT. The chain carries TRBV7-6 and TRBJ2-3, with TRBD2 as a possible D gene (6 bases). Germline V gene lookup returns CDR1 SGHVS and CDR2 FNYEAQ. With 8 bases removed from V and 0 bases from J, the gap between germline ends came to 15 bases. The CDR3 length is 15 residues.

CDR3 sequence (DNA): TGTGCCAGCTCACTGAACTCGGGCAGGGAGACCCAGTACTTC. It yields the protein CASSLNSGRETQYF. The chain has TRBV18 and TRBJ2-1; D not resolved. The J call may be mistaken, given a closer DNA end match to TRBJ2-5. Per the germline V gene, CDR1 is KGHSH and CDR2 is LQKENI. The CDR3 is made up of 14 amino acids.

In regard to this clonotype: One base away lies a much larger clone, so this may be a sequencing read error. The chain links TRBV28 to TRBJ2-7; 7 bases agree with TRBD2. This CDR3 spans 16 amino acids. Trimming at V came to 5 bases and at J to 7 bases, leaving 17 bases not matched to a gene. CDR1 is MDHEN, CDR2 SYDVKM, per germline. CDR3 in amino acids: CASSPPLGGSGGEQYF. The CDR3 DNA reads TGTGCCAGCAGTCCACCCCTCGGCGGGAGTGGGGGTGAGCAGTACTTC. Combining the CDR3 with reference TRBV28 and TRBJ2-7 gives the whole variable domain DVKVTQSSRYLVKRTGEKVFLECVQDMDHENMFWYRQDPGLGLRLIYFSYDVKMKEKGDIPEGYSVSREKKERFSLILESASTNQTSMYLCASSPPLGGSGGEQYFGPGTRLTVT.

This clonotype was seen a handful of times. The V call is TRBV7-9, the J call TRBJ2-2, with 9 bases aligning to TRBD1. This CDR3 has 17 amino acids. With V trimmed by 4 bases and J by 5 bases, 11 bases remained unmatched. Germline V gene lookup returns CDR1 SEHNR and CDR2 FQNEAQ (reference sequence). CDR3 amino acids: CASSSTPGTGTTGELFF. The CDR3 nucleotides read TGTGCCAGCAGCTCGACACCCGGGACAGGGACGACCGGGGAGCTGTTTTTT.

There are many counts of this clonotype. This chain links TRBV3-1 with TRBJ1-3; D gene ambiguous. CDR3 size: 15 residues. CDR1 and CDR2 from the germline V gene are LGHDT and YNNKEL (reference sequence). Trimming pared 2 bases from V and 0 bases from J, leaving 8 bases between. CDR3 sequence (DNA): TGTGCCAGCAGCCAACGAGGCAGCTCTGGAAACACCATATATTTT. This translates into CASSQRGSSGNTIYF.

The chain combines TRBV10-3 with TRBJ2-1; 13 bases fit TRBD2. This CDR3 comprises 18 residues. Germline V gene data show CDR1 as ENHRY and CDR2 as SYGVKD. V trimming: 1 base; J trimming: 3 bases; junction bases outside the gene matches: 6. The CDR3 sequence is CAISELGTSGTVYNEQFF. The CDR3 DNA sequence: TGTGCCATCAGTGAGTTGGGGACTAGCGGGACTGTCTACAATGAGCAGTTCTTC.

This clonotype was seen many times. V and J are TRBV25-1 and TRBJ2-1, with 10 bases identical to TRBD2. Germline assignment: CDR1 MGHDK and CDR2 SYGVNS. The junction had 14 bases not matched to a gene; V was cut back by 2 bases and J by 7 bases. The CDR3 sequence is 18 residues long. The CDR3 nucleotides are TGTGCCAGCAGTGAAGGAGTCAGGGTCACTAGCGGGAATAATGAGCAGTTCTTC. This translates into CASSEGVRVTSGNNEQFF.